A single sample is the source of the 23 T cell receptor beta chains below, sequenced in a study of shared clonotypes between healthy human individuals. The table came from immunoSEQ multiplex PCR; TCRdb's copy has only in-frame clones and leaves some out. Among about 380,000 clones listed, 90% to 97% were seen once. Sequenced material: memory CD8+ T cells sorted from blood. The sample's subset: CD45RO+ cells pooled with CCR7-negative TemRA cells. The receptors shown here come from a man aged 25-45 years in good health.

V gene TRBV30 combines with J gene TRBJ2-2; TRBD2 agrees at 11 bases. V lost 2 bases, J lost 6 bases, and 8 bases stayed unmatched. This CDR3 contains 16 residues. CDR1 GTSNPN and CDR2 SVGIG come from the germline V gene (reference sequence). The CDR3 protein is CAWSRPLAGGPGELFF. In nucleotides, the CDR3 is TGTGCCTGGAGTAGGCCTCTAGCGGGAGGTCCCGGGGAGCTGTTTTTT. Using reference TRBV30 and TRBJ2-2 for the parts outside the CDR3, the full variable domain is SQTIHQWPATLVQPVGSPLSLECTVEGTSNPNLYWYRQAAGRGLQLLFYSVGIGQISSEVPQNLSASRPQDRQFILSSKKLLLSDSGFYLCAWSRPLAGGPGELFFGEGSRLTVL.

This chain connects TRBV18 to TRBJ2-2; a possible D gene is TRBD2 (6 bases). Trimming removed 6 bases from V and 0 bases from J, with 11 bases in between. Germline assignment: CDR1 KGHSH and CDR2 LQKENI. The CDR3 is 15 amino acids. The CDR3 spells CASSPGLANTGELFF. The CDR3 nucleotides read TGTGCCAGCTCCCCGGGACTCGCGAACACCGGGGAGCTGTTTTTT. The full variable domain, in which reference TRBV18 and TRBJ2-2 provide the parts outside the CDR3, is NAGVMQNPRHLVRRRGQEARLRCSPMKGHSHVYWYRQLPEEGLKFMVYLQKENIIDESGMPKERFSAEFPKEGPSILRIQQVVRGDSAAYFCASSPGLANTGELFFGEGSRLTVL.

This rearrangement joins TRBV5-1 to TRBJ2-2; 7 bases align to TRBD1. This CDR3 comprises 15 residues. Germline CDR1 is SGHRS and CDR2 is YFSETQ. With V trimmed by 4 bases and J by 8 bases, 11 bases remained unmatched. In DNA, the CDR3 is TGCGCCAGCAGCATACAGGGGTCGGTCGGTGGGGAGCTGTTTTTT. Amino acid sequence: CASSIQGSVGGELFF.

This chain links TRBV27 with TRBJ2-3; no firm D call. Germline loops: CDR1 MNHEY, CDR2 SMNVEV (reference sequence). V was clipped by 5 bases and J by 5 bases, with 5 bases between them. This CDR3 region has 11 residues. This chain's CDR3 is CASSRVDTQYF. Here the CDR3 DNA reads TGTGCCAGCAGTCGGGTAGATACGCAGTATTTT.

The J gene is TRBJ2-3, the V gene TRBV6-5, with D possibly being TRBD1 (6 bases). Between the trimmed V and J ends, which lost 2 bases and 4 bases, there was a span of 16 bases. CDR3 size: 16 residues. CDR1 is MNHEY, CDR2 SVGAGI, per germline. The CDR3 coding sequence is TGTGCCAGCAGTTACGGGACACCCCTCACGGCAGATACGCAGTATTTT. It translates to CASSYGTPLTADTQYF.

The chain is built from TRBV11-3 and TRBJ2-5, with 8 nucleotides matching TRBD1. The CDR3 spans 13 residues. Germline lookup yields CDR1 SGHNT and CDR2 YENEEA. V lost 1 base and J lost 5; bases outside the gene matches: 0. The CDR3: CASSLGTGETQYF. The CDR3 DNA is TGTGCCAGCAGCTTAGGGACAGGGGAGACCCAGTACTTC.

This chain links TRBV19 with TRBJ2-1; D remains ambiguous. CDR1 and CDR2 (germline): LNHDA, SQIVND (reference sequence). V was pared by 8 bases and J by 0 bases, with 14 bases between. The CDR3 contains 15 residues. The CDR3 sequence: CASSSAPSSYNEQFF. CDR3 bases: TGTGCCAGTTCGTCGGCGCCGAGCTCCTACAATGAGCAGTTCTTC.

V usage is TRBV7-6 and J usage is TRBJ2-2; possible D gene TRBD2, 5 bases. This CDR3 is 15 amino acids long. The V gene lost 1 base and the J gene lost 4 bases, with 10 bases spanning the gap. Per the germline V gene, CDR1 is SGHVS and CDR2 is FNYEAQ. As DNA, the CDR3 is TGTGCCAGCAGCTTAGGAGGAGGACGCACCGGGGAGCTGTTTTTT. Protein product: CASSLGGGRTGELFF.

This rearrangement joins TRBV20-1 to TRBJ2-5; the D is unclear. Germline V lookup: CDR1 DFQATT, CDR2 SNEGSKA (reference sequence). Trimming took 2 bases from V and 7 from J, leaving 8 bases between them. This CDR3 is 11 amino acids long. CDR3 sequence: CSARQPTTQYF. CDR3 nucleotide sequence: TGCAGTGCTAGACAACCGACGACCCAGTACTTC.

This sequence joins TRBV5-1 and TRBJ2-3; no reliable D call. Looked up from germline, CDR1 is SGHRS and CDR2 is YFSETQ. Trimming removed 5 bases at V and 2 bases at J, with 12 bases between. The CDR3 has 14 amino acids. The CDR3 DNA follows: TGCGCCAGCAGGGCGGTAGTCACCACAGATACGCAGTATTTT. It yields the protein CASRAVVTTDTQYF.

This chain links TRBV28 with TRBJ2-4, with 9 bases fitting TRBD1. The CDR3 is made up of 15 amino acids. Germline V CDR1 and CDR2: MDHEN, SYDVKM. V gave up 2 bases and J gave up 3 bases; unmatched junction bases: 2. In nucleotides, the CDR3 is TGTGCCAGCAGTTTAGGGACAGGGAACAAAAACATTCAGTACTTC. It yields the protein CASSLGTGNKNIQYF.

J is TRBJ2-5 and V is TRBV25-1; 9 bases are a match to TRBD1. V dropped 2 bases and J dropped 2; count of bases not matched to a gene: 3. Germline loops: CDR1 MGHDK, CDR2 SYGVNS. The CDR3 runs to 15 residues. Here the CDR3 DNA reads TGTGCCAGCAGTGAAGCGGGACAGGGACAAGAGACCCAGTACTTC. Protein product: CASSEAGQGQETQYF.

The chain joins TRBV27 to TRBJ2-5; 9 nucleotides line up with TRBD1. The germline V gene encodes CDR1 MNHEY and CDR2 SMNVEV (reference sequence). With 6 bases clipped from V and 5 bases from J, the junction kept 7 bases outside the gene matches. The CDR3 totals 14 residues. This CDR3 reads CASRGTGLRETQYF. CDR3 DNA sequence: TGTGCCAGCAGGGGGACAGGGCTGAGGGAGACCCAGTACTTC.

V gene TRBV1 combines with J gene TRBJ2-3; TRBD2 was called by the table and not checked on the DNA. TRBV1 represents a pseudogene. The CDR3 is made up of 16 amino acids. The CDR3 here is CTSSQGSGSCTDTQYF. Here the CDR3 DNA reads TGCACCAGCAGCCAAGGCAGCGGGTCTTGCACAGATACGCAGTATTTT.

The chain has TRBV9 and TRBJ2-2; 7 bases are a match to TRBD1. The germline V gene encodes CDR1 SGDLS and CDR2 YYNGEE. This CDR3 region has 15 residues. J was trimmed by 4 bases and V by 4 bases; bases with no gene match: 7. The CDR3 nucleotides read TGTGCCAGCAGCACAGGGGACAGTTTCACCGGGGAGCTGTTTTTT. It translates to CASSTGDSFTGELFF.

V is TRBV27 and J is TRBJ2-7; D is ambiguous. Trimming removed 2 bases from V and 1 base from J, with 6 bases in between. CDR3 length equals 13 residues. The V gene's germline CDR1 is MNHEY and CDR2 SMNVEV (reference sequence). The CDR3 nucleotides read TGTGCCAGCAGTTTAGTGCCATCCTACGAGCAGTACTTC. Protein product: CASSLVPSYEQYF.

The chain couples TRBV19 to TRBJ2-7, with D perhaps TRBD2 (7 bases). The CDR3 runs 15 residues. Germline CDR1 reads LNHDA; CDR2 reads SQIVND (reference sequence). V lost 7 bases, J lost 6 bases, and 22 bases lay in between. The CDR3 is CASTNDKLGGGEQYF. The CDR3 DNA follows: TGTGCCAGTACCAACGACAAGTTGGGAGGGGGCGAGCAGTACTTC.

The chain combines TRBV25-1 with TRBJ2-3; D tentatively fits TRBD1 or TRBD2 (6 bases each). The V end lost 3 bases, the J end lost 4 bases, and 14 bases lay between the germline ends. The V gene's germline CDR1 is MGHDK and CDR2 SYGVNS. The CDR3 consists of 15 residues. The CDR3 spells CASSEVGGWADTQYF. CDR3 nucleotide sequence: TGTGCCAGCAGTGAGGTGGGGGGCTGGGCAGATACGCAGTATTTT. Using reference TRBV25-1 and TRBJ2-3 for the parts outside the CDR3, the full variable domain is EADIYQTPRYLVIGTGKKITLECSQTMGHDKMYWYQQDPGMELHLIHYSYGVNSTEKGDLSSESTVSRIRTEHFPLTLESARPSHTSQYLCASSEVGGWADTQYFGPGTRLTVL.

On this clone: Other DNA sequences in this specimen translate into the identical CDR3. This chain uses TRBV27 with TRBJ2-4; the match to TRBD2 covers 8 bases. V lost 5 bases, J lost 0 bases, and 0 bases stayed unmatched. This CDR3 is 14 amino acids long. Germline V CDR1 and CDR2: MNHEY, SMNVEV (reference sequence). The CDR3 sequence: CASSLAGAKNIQYF. DNA for the CDR3: TGTGCCAGCAGTCTAGCGGGAGCCAAAAACATTCAGTACTTC.

J is TRBJ2-7 and V is TRBV4-1, with TRBD1 matching over 8 bases. The CDR3 consists of 15 residues. CDR1 and CDR2 from the germline V gene are MGHRA and YSYEKL. Losses at the gene ends were 3 bases for V and 3 bases for J; bases not matched to a gene: 7. The CDR3 is CASSQPGQVHYEQYF. DNA for the CDR3: TGCGCCAGCAGCCAGCCGGGACAGGTCCACTACGAGCAGTACTTC.

The chain has TRBV27 and TRBJ2-1, with D unclear. Trimming removed 5 bases at V and 8 bases at J, with 16 bases between. CDR1 and CDR2 (germline): MNHEY, SMNVEV (reference sequence). The CDR3 contains 14 residues. The CDR3 DNA follows: TGTGCCAGCAGTCCCAAGGGTCCCAACTATGAGCAGTTCTTC. This gives the protein CASSPKGPNYEQFF.

V and J are TRBV28 and TRBJ2-7; TRBD1 is a possible D gene (6 bases). Germline loops: CDR1 MDHEN, CDR2 SYDVKM. The CDR3 totals 16 residues. Trimming left V 2 bases short and J 2 bases short, with 16 bases between. CDR3 amino acids: CASSLLRQDWTYEQYF. DNA of the CDR3: TGTGCCAGCAGTTTACTCAGACAGGATTGGACCTACGAGCAGTACTTC.

The V and J genes are TRBV28 and TRBJ1-2; D remains unclear. This CDR3 is built from 13 residues. The germline V gene encodes CDR1 MDHEN and CDR2 SYDVKM. V lost 0 bases and J 4 bases, leaving 6 bases between the germline ends. In DNA form, the CDR3 reads TGTGCCAGCAGTTTATGGGGCCCCTATGGCTACACCTTC. Residues: CASSLWGPYGYTF.